A selection of T cell receptor beta chains follows, all from one sample in a study of T cell responses to AZD1222 COVID-19 vaccine. Sequencing used immunoSEQ multiplex PCR; TCRdb keeps in-frame clones, though not all of them. The sample holds about 170,000 clones; 70% to 90% are singletons and the top ten take approximately 1%. Sequencing used peripheral blood, obtained 28 days after the second AZD1222 dose. The receptors derive from an adult who received the AZD1222 COVID-19 vaccine. Each CDR3 is given with its conserved first and last residue. A D gene is named only where the DNA matches it firmly. Clone size appears in some rows only: once, few, many, or a class for an expanded clone.

cdr3_aa cdr3_nt j_call v_call clone_size d_call
CASSSLATEAFF TGTGCCAGCAGCTCTCTGGCCACTGAAGCTTTCTTT TRBJ1-1 TRBV13 - -
CASSYEEVRGYTF TGTGCCAGCAGTTACGAGGAGGTTCGTGGCTACACCTTC TRBJ1-2 TRBV6-2/TRBV6-3 once -
CASRRRQGMFSTF TGTGCCAGCAGACGAAGACAGGGGATGTTTTCCACCTTC TRBJ1-2 TRBV5-6 - TRBD1
CASNAGDGYTF TGTGCCAGCAATGCAGGCGATGGCTACACCTTC TRBJ1-2 TRBV6-5 - -
CASSRGVVMNTEAFF TGTGCCAGCAGTCGAGGAGTGGTAATGAACACTGAAGCTTTCTTT TRBJ1-1 TRBV5-8 - -
CASSLDRVSGYTF TGTGCCAGCAGTCTGGACAGGGTCAGCGGCTACACCTTC TRBJ1-2 TRBV27 - TRBD1
CASSVGTGVDTEAFF TGTGCCAGCAGCGTGGGAACAGGGGTGGACACTGAAGCTTTCTTT TRBJ1-1 TRBV9 - TRBD1
CASSRDRSTVPGNTIYF TGTGCCAGCTCTAGGGACAGGTCTACGGTCCCTGGAAACACCATATATTTT TRBJ1-3 TRBV18 - TRBD1
CAWSKSYEQYF TGTGCCTGGAGTAAATCCTACGAGCAGTACTTC TRBJ2-7 TRBV30 - -
CASSSMGDRDQPQHF TGTGCCAGCTCATCGATGGGTGACAGGGACCAGCCCCAGCATTTT TRBJ1-5 TRBV18 - TRBD1
CATSRDRVWDTDTEAFF TGTGCCACCAGCAGAGATCGGGTGTGGGATACCGACACTGAAGCTTTCTTT TRBJ1-1 TRBV15 - -
CASSGTGGFNYGYTF TGTGCCAGCAGCGGGACAGGGGGCTTTAACTATGGCTACACCTTC TRBJ1-2 TRBV14 - TRBD1
CASSRAEGNTEAFF TGTGCCAGCAGCCGGGCAGAGGGGAACACTGAAGCTTTCTTT TRBJ1-1 TRBV3-1/TRBV3-2 - -
CATSSRNSGEKLFF TGTGCCACCAGCTCCCGAAACTCAGGGGAAAAACTGTTTTTT TRBJ1-4 TRBV15 - -
CASSSGLAVNEQFF TGTGCCAGCAGCTCCGGACTAGCGGTCAATGAGCAGTTCTTC TRBJ2-1 TRBV7-2 - TRBD2
CATSSWVFGNTIYF TGTGCCACCAGCAGTTGGGTATTTGGAAACACCATATATTTT TRBJ1-3 TRBV15 - -
CASSPGQANTGELFF TGTGCCAGCTCACCGGGACAGGCGAACACCGGGGAGCTGTTTTTT TRBJ2-2 TRBV18 - TRBD1
CASSWYSTDTQYF TGTGCCAGCAGCTGGTACAGCACAGATACGCAGTATTTT TRBJ2-3 TRBV7-2 - -
CASSDRGQGIRPYNSPLHF TGTGCCAGCAGCGATAGGGGACAGGGGATCCGACCATATAATTCACCCCTCCACTTT TRBJ1-6 TRBV21-1 - -
CASSLIWDYTF TGTGCCAGCAGCCTGATCTGGGACTACACCTTC TRBJ1-2 TRBV3-1/TRBV3-2 few -
CASSPMPRGGIGNEQFF TGCGCCAGCAGCCCAATGCCCCGGGGAGGGATTGGAAATGAGCAGTTCTTC TRBJ2-1 TRBV5-1 - TRBD2
CASSLGYGNFEQFF TGTGCCAGCAGTCTTGGTTATGGCAATTTTGAGCAGTTCTTC TRBJ2-1 TRBV27 - -
CASSMTGGNTEAFF TGTGCCAGTAGTATGACAGGGGGCAACACTGAAGCTTTCTTT TRBJ1-1 TRBV19 - TRBD1
CASQRDSIEGYTF TGTGCCAGTCAAAGGGACAGTATCGAAGGCTACACCTTC TRBJ1-2 TRBV19 - TRBD1
CASSRRGGEKLFF TGTGCCAGCAGCCGCAGGGGGGGTGAAAAACTGTTTTTT TRBJ1-4 TRBV5-6 - TRBD1
CASSYQPDSIHEQYF TGTGCCAGCAGTTACCAACCGGACAGTATCCACGAGCAGTACTTC TRBJ2-7 TRBV6-6 - -
CASSLEWGGTEAFF TGTGCCAGCAGCTTAGAGTGGGGGGGCACTGAAGCTTTCTTT TRBJ1-1 TRBV5-6 - -
CASSYSRMRGDEQYF TGTGCCAGCAGTTATTCGCGGATGAGGGGAGACGAGCAGTACTTC TRBJ2-7 TRBV6-2/TRBV6-3 once -
CASSQEEGLNYGYTF TGTGCCAGCAGCCAAGAAGAGGGCTTGAACTATGGCTACACCTTC TRBJ1-2 TRBV4-2 - -
CASSLPDGNTIYF TGCGCCAGCAGCTTGCCAGATGGAAACACCATATATTTT TRBJ1-3 TRBV5-1 - -
CASSPPKDSPYEQYF TGTGCCAGCAGCCCACCGAAGGACAGTCCCTACGAGCAGTACTTC TRBJ2-7 TRBV7-9 - -
CASSRDNNSPLHF TGCGCCAGCAGCCGGGACAACAATTCACCCCTCCACTTT TRBJ1-6 TRBV5-1 - -
CASSLAPETQYF TGTGCCAGCAGCTTAGCGCCGGAGACCCAGTACTTC TRBJ2-5 TRBV7-9 - -
CASRADPGQPQHF TGTGCCAGCAGGGCAGATCCGGGTCAGCCCCAGCATTTT TRBJ1-5 TRBV27 few -
CAFDLQRGPGGNTIYF TGTGCCTTCGACCTCCAGCGAGGCCCCGGCGGAAACACCATATATTTT TRBJ1-3 TRBV30 - -
CASQPRDRDHLSGYTF TGTGCCAGTCAACCCCGGGACAGGGACCATCTTTCTGGCTACACCTTC TRBJ1-2 TRBV5-8 - TRBD1
CASSGLGTDTQYF TGTGCCAGCAGTGGTTTAGGCACAGATACGCAGTATTTT TRBJ2-3 TRBV2 - -
CASSLGLGAYEQYF TGTGCCAGCTCCCTCGGACTGGGGGCCTACGAGCAGTACTTC TRBJ2-7 TRBV18 - -
CASKQGWRTGELFF TGTGCCAGCAAGCAGGGGTGGCGGACCGGGGAGCTGTTTTTT TRBJ2-2 TRBV11-2 - -
CASRGPTYGYTF TGTGCCAGCAGGGGACCGACTTATGGCTACACCTTC TRBJ1-2 TRBV5-8 few -